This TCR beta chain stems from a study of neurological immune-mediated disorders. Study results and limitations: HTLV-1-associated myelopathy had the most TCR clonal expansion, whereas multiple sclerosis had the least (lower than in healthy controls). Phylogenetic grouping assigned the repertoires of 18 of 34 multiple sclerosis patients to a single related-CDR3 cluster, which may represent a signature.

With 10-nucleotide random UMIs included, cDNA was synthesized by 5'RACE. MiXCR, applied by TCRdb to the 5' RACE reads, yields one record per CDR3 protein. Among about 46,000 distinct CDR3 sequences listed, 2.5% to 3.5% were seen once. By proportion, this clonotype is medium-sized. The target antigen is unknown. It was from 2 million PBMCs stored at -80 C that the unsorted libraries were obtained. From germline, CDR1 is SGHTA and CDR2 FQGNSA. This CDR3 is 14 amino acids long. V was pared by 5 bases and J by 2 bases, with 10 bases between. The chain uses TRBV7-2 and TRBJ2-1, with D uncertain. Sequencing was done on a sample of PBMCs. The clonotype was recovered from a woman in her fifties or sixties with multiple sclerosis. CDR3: CASSELTPYNEQFF. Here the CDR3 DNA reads TGTGCCAGCAGCGAACTAACACCCTACAATGAGCAGTTCTTC. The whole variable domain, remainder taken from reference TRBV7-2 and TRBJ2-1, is GAGVSQSPSNKVTEKGKDVELRCDPISGHTALYWYRQSLGQGLEFLIYFQGNSAPDKSGLPSDRFSAERTGGSVSTLTIQRTQQEDSAVYLCASSELTPYNEQFFGPGTRLTVL.